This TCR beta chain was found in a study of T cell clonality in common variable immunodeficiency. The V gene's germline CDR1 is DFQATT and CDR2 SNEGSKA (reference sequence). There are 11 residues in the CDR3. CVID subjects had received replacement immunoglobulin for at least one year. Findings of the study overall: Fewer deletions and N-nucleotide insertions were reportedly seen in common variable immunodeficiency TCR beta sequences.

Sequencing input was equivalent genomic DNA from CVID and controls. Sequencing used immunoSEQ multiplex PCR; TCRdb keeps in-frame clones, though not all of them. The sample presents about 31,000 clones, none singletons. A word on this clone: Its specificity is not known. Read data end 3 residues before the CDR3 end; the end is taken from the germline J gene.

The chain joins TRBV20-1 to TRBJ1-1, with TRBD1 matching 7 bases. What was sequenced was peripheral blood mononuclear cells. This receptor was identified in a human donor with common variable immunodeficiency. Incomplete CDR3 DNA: TGCAGTGCTAGAGGGGACAGTATG. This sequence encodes CSARGDSM. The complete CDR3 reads CSARGDSMAFF.